This TCR beta chain was obtained from a study of blood T cell repertoires in COVID-19. V shed 6 bases and J shed 1 base, with 21 bases lying between them. Germline loops: CDR1 GTSNPN, CDR2 SVGIG (reference sequence). The CDR3 has 16 residues. Libraries were prepared by immunoSEQ multiplex PCR; TCRdb keeps only in-frame clonotypes and omits some of them. Among 75,000 to 100,000 clones listed, around 86% were seen once. The sequenced material came from peripheral blood. This TCR came from a woman of 80 years or more with acute or convalescent COVID-19. The J gene is TRBJ1-1, the V gene TRBV30; D is perhaps TRBD1 (6 bases). CDR3 nucleotides: TGTGCCTGCCCCTGGGGGGGCGGTAAAAGGAACACTGAAGCTTTCTTT. Translating it yields CACPWGGGKRNTEAFF.